This T cell receptor (beta chain) was recorded in a study of persistence of HIV-infected CD4 T cells. The stimulus was an HIV-1 Gag 15-mer peptide pool, roughly 1 ug/peptide/mL. Sorting of responding CD4+ T cells relied on upregulated CD40 ligand together with CD69. Inclusion required CMV-positive serology and CD4+ counts above 400 cells/uL. Sequencing used immunoSEQ version 4 in survey mode. Using immunoSEQ multiplex PCR, the repertoire was profiled, and TCRdb retains in-frame clones only, with some absent. Of fewer than 15,000 clones in the sample, about 69% were seen once. Details on this clone: The antigen is undetermined.

Between the trimmed V and J ends, which lost 5 bases and 6 bases, there was a span of 14 bases. The CDR3 has 13 residues. Germline V lookup: CDR1 LGHDT, CDR2 YNNKEL (reference sequence). The receptor was isolated from an adult man with HIV who was CMV-seropositive. The sample here was CD4+ T cells sorted from PBMCs after approximately 20-hour stimulation, taken from a patient who received antiretroviral therapy. V gene TRBV3-1 (or the pseudogene TRBV3-2) combines with J gene TRBJ2-7; TRBD2 might be the D (6 bases). The CDR3 region is CASSNRDFSEQYF. CDR3 sequence (DNA): TGTGCCAGCAGCAACCGGGACTTTTCCGAGCAGTACTTC.